Below, one T cell receptor beta chain is given with its context. Its target antigen remains unknown. The record has no base qualities; no much larger clone is one base away. The library was produced with the immunoSEQ multiplex PCR assay. For the multiplex PCR, a mixture combining 60 forward primers for TCR Vbeta segments and 13 reverse primers for TCR Jbeta segments was used. Amplification of the CDR3 region of rearranged TCR beta genes was performed with a multiplex PCR assay on genomic DNA. Amplified TCR beta libraries were sequenced as 87-base-pair reads on the Illumina HiSeq System. As for the authors' bioinformatics: A later analysis tallied 80 million to 95 million unique TCR beta chains across the 650 to 750 repertoires, and approximately 11 million of those chains were shared by two or more donors. Raw reads were error-corrected and collapsed into unique sequences by a nearest-neighbor algorithm in which closely related sequences were merged to remove PCR and sequencing errors. To assign V, D and J gene segments, CDR3 sequences were aligned to IMGT reference sequences. For a sequence to be retained, a match of at least six nucleotides to both a V gene segment and a J gene segment was required. Rearrangements were called productive when the CDR3 lacked stop codons and stayed in frame with V and J; all others were non-productive. Following IMGT convention, CDR3 was defined as the stretch from the second conserved V-encoded cysteine up to the conserved J-encoded phenylalanine. Sequences without an unambiguous match to a single V gene segment were excluded from the earlier analysis of about 600 of the donors. An earlier analysis of some 610 of the donors called V segments functional above 56.7% productive rearrangements and segregating when the between-donor standard deviation exceeded 5%. To diagnose cytomegalovirus status from the catalog of TCR beta chain sequences, a statistical classification framework was built. A later analysis assigned V and J genes by comparing TCR nucleotide sequences with IMGT/GENE-DB human TR gene sequences. Using the TCRdist pipeline, a later analysis assigned CDR3 sequences along with most-parsimonious VDJ recombination scenarios. A later analysis defined each TCR beta chain by its CDR3 amino acid sequence plus V-gene family, and excluded reads lacking a unique V-gene family. As a way to deal with suspected cross-contamination and a sequencing artifact, a later analysis dropped hundreds of nucleotide sequences that were highly shared and had low generation probability. A later analysis calculated a clonal expansion index for each public chain from normalized within-repertoire ranks of inferred template counts. In a later analysis, generation probabilities were computed with a VDJ recombination model fitted to out-of-frame rearrangements, and the resulting probabilities were checked against IGoR. In a later analysis, hypergeometric tests were used to score TCR-TCR, TCR-HLA and TCR-CMV co-occurrence, with a repertoire-size bias correction applied to TCR pairs. To estimate false discovery rates, a later analysis permuted the HLA or CMV assignments 20 times. A later analysis grouped co-occurring TCRs with DBSCAN, adding TCRdist sequence similarity when clustering within HLA-allele-positive subsets. Co-occurrence clustering excluded repertoires with fewer than 30,000 or more than 120,000 public chains, plus five with anomalous nucleotide sharing. TCRdb holds this immuneACCESS table with in-frame rearrangements only. Some clones are missing; in checked studies, unresolved V genes explain under half, and the rest has no known cause. V, J and clone size derive from that table, while D and trimming were established from the DNA sequence. In all, the sample holds roughly 170,000 clones, and about four fifths of those were seen once. 1.5% of the sample rests with the top ten.

The source of the sample is a study of cytomegalovirus exposure and HLA in healthy donors (TCRdb year 2017). Describing the broader study: An earlier analysis of under 600 of the donors reported approximately 270 Gb of sequence data and 117 million unique TCR beta sequences from roughly 200 million T cells. Of the approximately 400 genotyped donors, over 65% fell in the genetic ancestry cluster associated with self-reported Caucasian donors. To decide whether each TCR beta V gene segment behaved as functional or pseudogenic, an earlier analysis of 587 of the donors relied on high-throughput TCR beta sequencing. All discovery cohort repertoires had been generated using a single sequencing platform. The T cell repertoires of some 700 subjects were profiled by immunosequencing and related to cytomegalovirus serostatus. In addition to the first cohort of roughly 670 subjects, a separate validation cohort of over 90 different subjects was used. In a later genetic analysis, genome-wide SNP genotypes for 398 of the 666 donors were used, and that subset was treated as a discovery cohort. High-throughput TCR immunosequencing, statistical association of individual TCRs with disease status, and machine learning were combined to predict cytomegalovirus infection status. Both class I and class II loci were covered by HLA typing, at four-digit resolution. Roughly five DR-DQ haplotypes were handled as single units for association and clustering, since linkage in the cohort was strong. Rather than drawing on any new phenotypic data, the later analysis identified candidate immune exposures from TCR beta sequences and the way those sequences occurred across donors. Typing coverage varied by locus: about 620-630 donors for A, B, C, DRB1 and DQB1; 500 to 550 for DQA1; about 590 for DPA1; fewer than 480 for DPB1. On average, around 230,000 unique TCR beta nucleotide sequences were sequenced per donor among several hundred genotyped donors of the cohort, with approximately 18% of those sequences being non-productive. Donor age, sex, ethnicity and CMV serostatus were compiled together with the repertoire data. An early release that covered some 640 HLA-typed donors contained around 330 gigabases of sequencing data and tens of millions of unique TCR sequences. To study patterns of TCR occurrence, a later analysis re-analyzed previously published TCR beta repertoires from hundreds of donors and added high-resolution HLA genotyping. The aim of the study was to test whether cataloging public T cell receptors could identify signatures of past pathogen exposure. Study-wide conclusions, independent of this receptor: At a false discovery rate of 0.05, a later analysis linked around 15,000 TCR beta sequences to specific HLA alleles. Most TCR sequences were seen in very few donors, while some public TCRs were found in many individuals. Because HLA typing was missing for some donors at each locus, association tests included only the typed subset. A later analysis found that TCR association rates varied across HLA loci, with DRB1 alleles showing the most associated TCRs and HLA-C alleles the fewest. Cytomegalovirus status was reported to be diagnosed by the classifier with high specificity and sensitivity in both the original and validation cohorts. Compared with equally common non-associated chains, HLA-associated TCR beta chains in a later analysis were more clonally expanded and had lower generation probabilities. According to a later genetic analysis, donors in an Asian-associated ancestry cluster had fewer N-insertions in productive TCRs than the approximately 650-donor mean. A later analysis found that most CMV-associated TCR beta chains appeared HLA-restricted, with HLA associations seemingly driven largely by CMV exposure. Because counts were too low, around 18 rarely observed V segments, including chromosome 9 orphons, were left out of the earlier analysis of several hundred of the donors. Broadly in line with IMGT annotations, most TCR beta V segments showed up in productive rearrangements about 87% or about 30% of the time in an earlier analysis of 587 of the donors. The cohort was sequenced for TCR beta chains only, and without alpha or paired-chain data the features that could be detected were limited. Strong co-occurrence of HLA alleles, especially DR and DQ, made assigning TCR associations to individual alleles difficult. For the cohort, immune exposure information was limited to CMV serostatus. Some IMGT-functional V segments, including TRBV6-2 and TRBV6-3, could not be distinguished by the 87-base-pair reads and were therefore excluded. The study gave a list of 150 to 200 TCR beta chains associated with cytomegalovirus. In a later analysis, several top co-occurrence clusters were reported to appear linked to parvovirus B19, influenza, CMV and Epstein-Barr virus. Presence/absence analyses assumed roughly uniform sequencing depth across donors, an assumption that may not hold. A few of the identified cytomegalovirus-associated TCR beta chains were confirmed in vitro to be specific for cytomegalovirus antigens. Linkage disequilibrium might explain the correlated functional status among segregating V segments, but an unknown experimental factor could not be excluded. A further reported finding was that TCR beta sequences accurately predicted the HLA-A and HLA-B alleles for most subjects in the first cohort. A cluster of highly shared sequence variants was judged likely to represent a technical artifact of the sequencing pipeline. In a later genetic analysis, a missense DCLRE1C variant was associated with V-gene and J-gene trimming of TCR beta chains, and the association was replicated in an independent cohort. It was suggested by the authors that the approach could potentially be generalized to other disease states and immunological phenotypes.

In total, roughly 670 healthy bone marrow donors made up the cohort. At the time of sampling, all cohort members were nominally healthy, though unrecorded immune exposures were likely present. The donor tested CMV seronegative and was one of the 352 seronegative cohort members. Every donor gave a peripheral blood sample, and the peripheral blood mononuclear cells from that sample were used for TCR beta sequencing. The Qiagen DNeasy Blood Extraction Kit was used to extract genomic DNA from the blood cell samples. The germline ends are 6 bases apart after V is trimmed by 6 bases and J by 1 base. The germline V gene gives CDR1 as MNHNS and CDR2 as SASEGT. The CDR3 numbers 12 residues from cysteine through phenylalanine. The entry retains the CDR3 DNA only, 36 bases that are in frame from base 1.

The origin of this receptor is a male donor in good health and CMV-seronegative. The sequencing input was PBMCs. The rearranged segments are TRBV6-1 and TRBJ1-1, with the D gene too uncertain to name. The nucleotides read TGTGCCAGCAGGTCCGGGAACACTGAAGCTTTCTTT. This codes for CASRSGNTEAFF.